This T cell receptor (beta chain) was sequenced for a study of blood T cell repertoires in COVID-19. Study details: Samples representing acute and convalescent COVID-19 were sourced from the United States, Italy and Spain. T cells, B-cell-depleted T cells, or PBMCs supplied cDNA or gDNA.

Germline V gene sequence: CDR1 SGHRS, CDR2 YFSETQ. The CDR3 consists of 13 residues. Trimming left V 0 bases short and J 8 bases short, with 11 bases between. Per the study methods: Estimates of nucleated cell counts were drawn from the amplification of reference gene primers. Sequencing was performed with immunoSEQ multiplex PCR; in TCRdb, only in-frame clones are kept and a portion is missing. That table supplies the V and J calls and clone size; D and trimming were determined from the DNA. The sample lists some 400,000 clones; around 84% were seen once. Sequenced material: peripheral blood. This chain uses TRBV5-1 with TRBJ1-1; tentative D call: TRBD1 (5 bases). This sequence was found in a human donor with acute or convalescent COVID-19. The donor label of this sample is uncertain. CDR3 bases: TGCGCCAGCAGCTTGGCCGCGGGGGGAGAAGCTTTCTTT. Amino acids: CASSLAAGGEAFF.